This T cell receptor beta chain was sequenced during a study of CXCR3-negative and CXCR3-positive naive CD8 T cells. General study results and limits: Memory CD8+ cells showed much lower diversity, while both naive subsets were comparably high. More hydrophobic TRB CDR3s were found in CXCR3-positive naive cells than in CXCR3-negative naive cells.

The libraries of TRB cDNA were constructed through 5' RACE using UMI labels. TCRdb derives one entry per CDR3 protein from the 5' RACE reads, leaving out DNA. This specimen shows 6,000 to 7,000 distinct CDR3 sequences; the ten leading clones hold about 1.4%. Triplicate approximately 300,000-cell sorts were made of each CD8+ T cell subset. Naive cells were sorted as CD45RO-, CCR7+, CD27+ and CD95-. Points on this clonotype: Its antigen is unidentified.

Germline assignment: CDR1 LNHDA and CDR2 SQIVND (reference sequence). The CDR3 extends over 15 amino acids. Sequenced sample: naive CXCR3+ CD8+ T cells from blood. Indicated subset: CD45RO-CCR7+CD27+CD95- naive CD8+ T cells expressing CXCR3 (TNR3+). The chain links TRBV19 to TRBJ2-2; TCRdb reports TRBD1, a call that lacks DNA to check it against. The origin of this receptor is a human donor in good health. Some clones in this sample may be carry-over from other donors' samples. The CDR3 sequence: CASSTPGLNTGELFF.